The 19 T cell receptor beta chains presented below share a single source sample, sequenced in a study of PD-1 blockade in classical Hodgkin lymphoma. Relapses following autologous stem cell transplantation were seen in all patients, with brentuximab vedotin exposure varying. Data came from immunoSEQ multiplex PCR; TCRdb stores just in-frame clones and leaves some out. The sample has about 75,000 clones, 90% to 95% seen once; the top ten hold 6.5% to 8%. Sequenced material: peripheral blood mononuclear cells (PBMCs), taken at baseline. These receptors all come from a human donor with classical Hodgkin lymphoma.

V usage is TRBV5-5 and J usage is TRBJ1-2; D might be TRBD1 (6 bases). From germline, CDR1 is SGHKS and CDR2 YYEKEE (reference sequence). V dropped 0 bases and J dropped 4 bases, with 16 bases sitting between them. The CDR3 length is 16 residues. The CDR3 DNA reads TGTGCCAGCAGCTTGGCCCGGGGGGGGCTAGGCTATGGCTACACCTTC. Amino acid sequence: CASSLARGGLGYGYTF.

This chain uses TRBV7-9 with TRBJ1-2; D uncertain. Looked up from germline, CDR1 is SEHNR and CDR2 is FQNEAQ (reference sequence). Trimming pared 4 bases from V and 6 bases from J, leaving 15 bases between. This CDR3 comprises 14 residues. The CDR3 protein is CASSSGGSYDGYTF. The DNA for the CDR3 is TGTGCCAGCAGCTCCGGAGGTTCTTATGATGGCTACACCTTC.

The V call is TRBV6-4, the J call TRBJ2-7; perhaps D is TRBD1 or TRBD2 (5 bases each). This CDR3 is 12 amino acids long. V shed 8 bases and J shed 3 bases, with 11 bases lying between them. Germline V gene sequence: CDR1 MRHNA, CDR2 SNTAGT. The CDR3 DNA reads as TGTGCCAGCGAGGGACGGAGCTACGAGCAGTACTTC. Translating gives CASEGRSYEQYF.

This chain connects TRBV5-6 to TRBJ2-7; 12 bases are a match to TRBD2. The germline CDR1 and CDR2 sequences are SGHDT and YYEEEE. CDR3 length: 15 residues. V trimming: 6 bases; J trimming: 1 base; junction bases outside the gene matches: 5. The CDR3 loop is CASTQLAGGSYEQYF. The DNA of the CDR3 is TGTGCCAGCACCCAACTAGCGGGGGGTTCCTACGAGCAGTACTTC.

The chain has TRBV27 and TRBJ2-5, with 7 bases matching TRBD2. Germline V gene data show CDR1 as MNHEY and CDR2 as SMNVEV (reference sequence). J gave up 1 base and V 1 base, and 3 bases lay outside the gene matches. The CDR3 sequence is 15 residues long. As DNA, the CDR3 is TGTGCCAGCAGTTTATTCGCGGGAGCCCAAGAGACCCAGTACTTC. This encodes CASSLFAGAQETQYF.

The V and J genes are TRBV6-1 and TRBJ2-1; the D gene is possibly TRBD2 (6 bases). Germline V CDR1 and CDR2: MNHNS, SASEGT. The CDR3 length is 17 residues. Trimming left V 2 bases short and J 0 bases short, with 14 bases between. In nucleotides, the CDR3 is TGTGCCAGCAGTGAATATCGGCGGGGTAGCTCCTACAATGAGCAGTTCTTC. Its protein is CASSEYRRGSSYNEQFF.

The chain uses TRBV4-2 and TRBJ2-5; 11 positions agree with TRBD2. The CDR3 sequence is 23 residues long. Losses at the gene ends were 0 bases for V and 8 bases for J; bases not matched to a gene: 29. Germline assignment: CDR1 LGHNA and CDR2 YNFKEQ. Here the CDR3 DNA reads TGTGCCAGCAGCCAAGAGTCTGTCGGGACTAGCGGTTCCGCTGCTATCGTTTCCCCAACCCAGTACTTC. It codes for CASSQESVGTSGSAAIVSPTQYF.

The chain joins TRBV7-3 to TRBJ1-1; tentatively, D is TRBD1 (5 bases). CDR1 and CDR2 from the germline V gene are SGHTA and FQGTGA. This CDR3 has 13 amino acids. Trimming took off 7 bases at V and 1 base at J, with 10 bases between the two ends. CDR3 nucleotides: TGTGCCAGCAAGAGAGACAGGAACACTGAAGCTTTCTTT. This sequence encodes CASKRDRNTEAFF.

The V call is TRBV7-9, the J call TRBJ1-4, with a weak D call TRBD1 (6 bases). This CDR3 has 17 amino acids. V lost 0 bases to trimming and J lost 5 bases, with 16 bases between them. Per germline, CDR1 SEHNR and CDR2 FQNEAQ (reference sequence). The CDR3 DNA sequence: TGTGCCAGCAGCTTAGCGAGAGGGACAATGGCAAATGAAAAACTGTTTTTT. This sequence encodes CASSLARGTMANEKLFF.

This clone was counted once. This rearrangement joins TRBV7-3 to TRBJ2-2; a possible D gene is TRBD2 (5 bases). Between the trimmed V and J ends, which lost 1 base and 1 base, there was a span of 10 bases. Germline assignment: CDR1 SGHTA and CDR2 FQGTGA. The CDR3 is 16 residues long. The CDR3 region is CASSLNEGWNTGELFF. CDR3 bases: TGTGCCAGCAGCTTAAACGAGGGATGGAACACCGGGGAGCTGTTTTTT.

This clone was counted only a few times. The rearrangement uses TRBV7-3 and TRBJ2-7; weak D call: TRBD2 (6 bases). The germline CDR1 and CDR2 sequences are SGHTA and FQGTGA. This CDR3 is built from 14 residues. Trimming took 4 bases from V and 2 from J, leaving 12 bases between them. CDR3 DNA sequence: TGTGCCAGCAGCTCCGGACGGGGGACCTACGAGCAGTACTTC. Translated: CASSSGRGTYEQYF.

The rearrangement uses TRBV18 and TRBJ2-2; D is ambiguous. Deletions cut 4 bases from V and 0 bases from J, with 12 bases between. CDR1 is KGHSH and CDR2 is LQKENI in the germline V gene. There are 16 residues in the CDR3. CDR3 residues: CASSLFPVSNTGELFF. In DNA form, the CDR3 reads TGTGCCAGCTCACTCTTTCCGGTCTCGAACACCGGGGAGCTGTTTTTT.

The CDR3 here is CASSSLQPGLAGGGETQYF. CDR3 sequence (DNA): TGTGCCAGCAGTTCCCTACAGCCGGGACTAGCGGGGGGCGGGGAGACCCAGTACTTC. The V gene is TRBV27, the J gene TRBJ2-5, with 15 bases aligning to TRBD2. Germline CDR1 and CDR2: MNHEY and SMNVEV (reference sequence). The CDR3 spans 19 residues. After removal of 4 bases from V and 5 bases from J, the junction contained 14 bases not matched to a gene.

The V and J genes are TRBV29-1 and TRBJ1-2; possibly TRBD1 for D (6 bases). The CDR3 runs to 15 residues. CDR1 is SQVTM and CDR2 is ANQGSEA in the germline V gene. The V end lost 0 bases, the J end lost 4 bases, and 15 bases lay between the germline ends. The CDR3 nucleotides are TGCAGCGTTGAAGATCGCAACAGGGCTGTCTATGGCTACACCTTC. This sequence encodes CSVEDRNRAVYGYTF.

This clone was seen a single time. The CDR3 here is CARSLGQGTNEKLFF. The CDR3 DNA reads as TGTGCCAGAAGCTTGGGCCAGGGGACTAATGAAAAACTGTTTTTT. The V and J genes are TRBV5-3 and TRBJ1-4; D is possibly TRBD1 (6 bases). TRBV5-3 is sorted into the ORF group, with uncertain function. V lost 0 bases to trimming and J lost 2 bases, with 8 bases between them. The CDR3 sequence is 15 residues long.

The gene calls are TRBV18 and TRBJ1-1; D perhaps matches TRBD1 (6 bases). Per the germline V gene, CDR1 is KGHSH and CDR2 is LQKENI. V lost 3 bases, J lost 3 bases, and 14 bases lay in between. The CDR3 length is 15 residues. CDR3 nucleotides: TGTGCCAGCTCACCCTTGCAGGGGCGAGACACTGAAGCTTTCTTT. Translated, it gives CASSPLQGRDTEAFF.

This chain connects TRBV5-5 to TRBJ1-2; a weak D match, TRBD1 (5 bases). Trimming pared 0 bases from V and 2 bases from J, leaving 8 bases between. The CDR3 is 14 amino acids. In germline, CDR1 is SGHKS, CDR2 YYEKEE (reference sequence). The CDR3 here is CASSLGDRNYGYTF. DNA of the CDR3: TGTGCCAGCAGCTTGGGGGACCGAAACTATGGCTACACCTTC.

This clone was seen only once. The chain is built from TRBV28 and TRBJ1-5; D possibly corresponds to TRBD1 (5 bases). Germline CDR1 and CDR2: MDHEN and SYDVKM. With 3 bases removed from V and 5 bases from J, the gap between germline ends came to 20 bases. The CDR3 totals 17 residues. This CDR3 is CASSLRAGKAGDQPQHF. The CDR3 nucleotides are TGTGCCAGCAGTTTGAGGGCAGGGAAGGCCGGCGATCAGCCCCAGCATTTT.

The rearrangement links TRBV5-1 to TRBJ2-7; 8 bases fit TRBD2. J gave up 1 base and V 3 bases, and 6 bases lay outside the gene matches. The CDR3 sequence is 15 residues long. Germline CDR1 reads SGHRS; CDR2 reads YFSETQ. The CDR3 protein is CASSSGTSSSYEQYF. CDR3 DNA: TGCGCCAGCAGCTCGGGGACTAGTAGTTCCTACGAGCAGTACTTC.